What follows are 30 T cell receptor beta chains derived from one specimen sequenced in a study of blood T cells in healthy people across ages. Sample-barcoded 5' priming and a J-beta primer mix drove a second PCR of roughly 6 to 12 cycles. Using its own MiXCR run on the 5' RACE reads, TCRdb lists one record per CDR3 protein. The profile shows 650,000 or so distinct CDR3 sequences, roughly half of them singletons. Sequencing was performed on blood. The receptors were gathered from a woman of 80 years or more in good health.

V is TRBV2 and J is TRBJ2-3, with 10 positions matching TRBD1. This CDR3 region has 15 residues. Trimming took 8 bases from V and 5 from J; bases not matched to a gene: 10. Germline values: CDR1 SNHLY, CDR2 FYNNEI. CDR3 amino acids: CASVLDRGRRDTQYF. The CDR3, as DNA: TGTGCCAGCGTCCTTGACAGGGGGCGAAGAGATACGCAGTATTTT.

V is TRBV20-1 and J is TRBJ2-3, with 8 bases aligning to TRBD2. V gave up 6 bases and J gave up 0 bases; unmatched junction bases: 14. The length of the CDR3 is 17 residues. Germline CDR1 reads DFQATT; CDR2 reads SNEGSKA (reference sequence). This chain's CDR3 is CSADDNWAGGSTDTQYF. CDR3 nucleotide sequence: TGCAGTGCGGACGATAATTGGGCGGGGGGTAGCACAGATACGCAGTATTTT.

This clonotype has only a few counts. The J gene is TRBJ1-1, the V gene TRBV20-1; no clear D gene. The CDR3 totals 15 residues. Germline CDR1 reads DFQATT; CDR2 reads SNEGSKA (reference sequence). Trimming cost V 0 bases and J 4 bases, with 15 bases left between them. This CDR3 is CSARDYVRGFTEAFF. CDR3 nucleotides: TGCAGTGCTAGAGATTACGTTAGAGGATTCACTGAAGCTTTCTTT.

This clonotype was detected only a few times. The chain joins TRBV9 to TRBJ2-2; the D gene is possibly TRBD2 (6 bases). The germline CDR1 and CDR2 sequences are SGDLS and YYNGEE. The V end was cut by 0 bases, the J end by 7 bases, with 10 bases between. CDR3 length: 14 amino acids. CDR3 bases: TGTGCCAGCAGCGTAGGACTAGAAGACGGGGAGCTGTTTTTT. Its protein product is CASSVGLEDGELFF.

The CDR3 DNA reads as TGCGCCAGCAGCCTTGGGGCGGCAGGGCCGAGCACCGGGGAGCTGTTTTTT. It translates to CASSLGAAGPSTGELFF. The gene calls are TRBV5-1 and TRBJ2-2; D possibly corresponds to TRBD1 (5 bases). Trimming cost V 4 bases and J 4 bases, with 20 bases left between them. CDR1 SGHRS and CDR2 YFSETQ come from the germline V gene. The length of the CDR3 is 17 residues.

The gene calls are TRBV15 and TRBJ1-1; 10 bases are shared with TRBD1. With V trimmed by 0 bases and J by 4 bases, 11 bases remained unmatched. Per the germline V gene, CDR1 is LNHNV and CDR2 is YYDKDF (reference sequence). This CDR3 region has 18 residues. In DNA form, the CDR3 reads TGTGCCACCAGCAGAGATCCCCCCGGGACAGGGGTTGGCACTGAAGCTTTCTTT. Translating it yields CATSRDPPGTGVGTEAFF.

Concerning this clonotype: Just one base apart from a much larger clone, this may be a read error. CDR3 amino acids: CATSSHQKAQYF. The CDR3 DNA follows: TGTGCCACCAGCAGCCATCAGAAGGCCCAGTACTTC. This chain connects TRBV15 to TRBJ2-7; the D is unclear. Trimming took 3 bases from V and 10 from J, leaving 13 bases between them. This CDR3 contains 12 residues. CDR1 and CDR2 (germline): LNHNV, YYDKDF (reference sequence).

In regard to this clonotype: Mismatch with germline at one junction end may stem from a read error. This chain connects TRBV3-1 to TRBJ1-1; D is unresolved. Germline-derived CDR1 and CDR2 are LGHDT and YNNKEL (reference sequence). The CDR3 contains 15 residues. The CDR3 DNA reads TGTGCCAGCAGCCAAGGGCCCCCCGGGAACGCTGAAGCTTTCTTT. This translates into CASSQGPPGNAEAFF.

The J gene is TRBJ2-1, the V gene TRBV10-3; possible D gene TRBD2, 8 bases. V was clipped by 7 bases and J by 0 bases, with 19 bases between them. CDR1 and CDR2 from the germline V gene are ENHRY and SYGVKD. This CDR3 has 17 residues. CDR3 nucleotides: TGTGCCATCACTAGAGCGGGGGACAGAAGCTCCTACAATGAGCAGTTCTTC. Protein product: CAITRAGDRSSYNEQFF.

Notes on this clonotype: Relative to the germline gene, one junction end is altered; a read error may explain this. This chain joins TRBV12-3 or TRBV12-4 and TRBJ2-7, with 10 bases identical to TRBD1. The CDR3 consists of 15 residues. The CDR3 region is CPSSWTGGSSYEQYF. The DNA of the CDR3 is TGTCCCAGCAGTTGGACAGGGGGAAGCTCCTACGAGCAGTACTTC.

This clonotype has at least ten counts. V is TRBV27 and J is TRBJ2-3, with unresolved D. Trimming removed 7 bases from V and 3 bases from J, with 14 bases in between. The CDR3 contains 14 residues. Germline CDR1 MNHEY, CDR2 SMNVEV (reference sequence). CDR3 sequence reads: CASTPLRSTDTQYF. The CDR3 bases are TGTGCCAGCACCCCTTTGCGGTCAACAGATACGCAGTATTTT.

This clonotype has at least ten counts. The rearrangement joins TRBV12-3 or TRBV12-4 to TRBJ2-3, with 9 bases fitting TRBD2. The V segment lost 6 bases and the J segment 0 bases; nucleotides outside the gene matches: 4. CDR3 length: 15 amino acids. The CDR3 sequence is CASSIAGVSTDTQYF. CDR3 sequence (DNA): TGTGCCAGCAGCATAGCGGGGGTTAGCACAGATACGCAGTATTTT.

This chain connects TRBV7-2 to TRBJ2-4; D call uncertain. The CDR3 has 15 residues. The ends were cut back, 4 bases at V and 0 bases at J, with 10 bases in the middle. Germline V gene data show CDR1 as SGHTA and CDR2 as FQGNSA. The CDR3 nucleotides read TGTGCCAGCAGCTCCCTACTCGGAGCCAAAAACATTCAGTACTTC. It is translated as CASSSLLGAKNIQYF.

This clonotype was found once. This rearrangement joins TRBV4-3 to TRBJ2-3; no clear D. Germline-derived CDR1 and CDR2 are LGHNA and YSLEER. The CDR3 is made up of 13 amino acids. V shed 0 bases and J shed 7 bases, with 8 bases lying between them. DNA for the CDR3: TGCGCCAGCAGCCAAGACGTGGTGAATACGCAGTATTTT. It yields the protein CASSQDVVNTQYF.

There are many counts of this clonotype. The V call is TRBV27, the J call TRBJ2-7; no clear D. The CDR3 length is 14 residues. The V gene lost 2 bases and the J gene lost 2 bases, with 10 bases spanning the gap. The germline CDR1 and CDR2 sequences are MNHEY and SMNVEV (reference sequence). CDR3 sequence (DNA): TGTGCCAGCAGTTTAAATTGGTCCGCCTACGAGCAGTACTTC. It encodes CASSLNWSAYEQYF.

The rearrangement links TRBV20-1 to TRBJ2-5; TRBD2 might be the D (5 bases). The CDR3 sequence is 13 residues long. Per germline, CDR1 DFQATT and CDR2 SNEGSKA (reference sequence). Trimming removed 5 bases at V and 2 bases at J, with 12 bases between. CDR3 nucleotide sequence: TGCAGTGCTTCTCTCCGGGGACAAGAGACCCAGTACTTC. Amino acids: CSASLRGQETQYF.

This clonotype was observed at least ten times. This rearrangement joins TRBV6-5 to TRBJ1-2, with D uncertain. The CDR3 runs 11 residues. Germline V gives CDR1 MNHEY, CDR2 SVGAGI. The germline V and J ends were trimmed by 6 bases and 8 bases, with 10 bases remaining between them. DNA of the CDR3: TGTGCCAGCAGCTCCGGAATCGGCTACACCTTC. Encoded protein: CASSSGIGYTF.

The chain links TRBV29-1 to TRBJ2-1; D is undetermined. This CDR3 has 12 residues. Deletions cut 6 bases from V and 4 bases from J, with 10 bases between. Germline CDR1 is SQVTM and CDR2 is ANQGSEA. CDR3 sequence: CSVDNPYNEQFF. The CDR3 nucleotides read TGCAGCGTAGATAACCCTTACAATGAGCAGTTCTTC.

Regarding this clonotype: It may be a read error: a sequence one base away is much more abundant. The chain recombines TRBV6-5 with TRBJ1-5, with D possibly matching TRBD1 (5 bases). Germline V gene data show CDR1 as MNHEY and CDR2 as SVGAGI. The CDR3 covers 14 residues. Trimming shortened V by 5 bases and J by 6 bases, and 14 bases separated the two germline ends. Here the CDR3 DNA reads TGTGCCAGCAGTGACATCAGGGATGGTCAGCCCCAGCATTTT. Its protein product is CASSDIRDGQPQHF.

The CDR3 DNA sequence: TGCGCCAGCAGCCCCTCTGGCAGGACCCTCTCCTACGAGCAGTACTTC. Amino acids: CASSPSGRTLSYEQYF. The genes are TRBV4-3 and TRBJ2-7; D not resolved. With 4 bases removed from V and 0 bases from J, the gap between germline ends came to 16 bases. Germline CDR1 and CDR2: LGHNA and YSLEER. The CDR3 runs to 16 residues.

This clonotype was picked up many times. This chain uses TRBV5-1 with TRBJ1-1, with a possible D match to TRBD1 (5 bases). Germline CDR1 SGHRS, CDR2 YFSETQ. V lost 1 base and J 11 bases, leaving 12 bases between the germline ends. This CDR3 has 12 residues. CDR3 nucleotide sequence: TGCGCCAGCAGCTTGCTTGGGGCGCAGGCTTTCTTT. Residues: CASSLLGAQAFF.

This clonotype occurred many times. The chain carries TRBV28 and TRBJ2-1, with D uncertain. The CDR3 is 12 amino acids. With 1 base removed from V and 6 bases from J, the gap between germline ends came to 4 bases. The germline V gene has CDR1 MDHEN and CDR2 SYDVKM. CDR3 sequence (DNA): TGTGCCAGCAGTTTATTCTTCAATGAGCAGTTCTTC. Translating it yields CASSLFFNEQFF.

The chain joins TRBV6-5 to TRBJ2-3; 13 bases match TRBD2. Germline V CDR1 and CDR2: MNHEY, SVGAGI. The CDR3 length is 18 residues. Trimming cost V 2 bases and J 2 bases; bases outside gene matches: 7. This chain's CDR3 is CASSYARLAGGNTDTQYF. CDR3 DNA sequence: TGTGCCAGCAGTTACGCGCGACTAGCGGGGGGCAACACAGATACGCAGTATTTT.

This clonotype turned up a few times. This chain connects TRBV5-5 to TRBJ1-1; 7 nucleotides line up with TRBD1. Germline CDR1 reads SGHKS; CDR2 reads YYEKEE (reference sequence). CDR3 length: 14 amino acids. V lost 4 bases and J lost 0; bases outside the gene matches: 3. The CDR3 bases are TGTGCCAGCAGCCGGGGACAGTTGAACACTGAAGCTTTCTTT. It is translated as CASSRGQLNTEAFF.

The CDR3 region is CASSQQGVGEQYF. The CDR3 DNA sequence: TGTGCCAGCAGCCAACAGGGGGTAGGGGAGCAGTACTTC. The chain combines TRBV3-1 with TRBJ2-5, with 7 bases aligning to TRBD1. V shed 2 bases, J shed 11 bases, and the junction held 8 bases outside the gene matches. CDR1 is LGHDT and CDR2 is YNNKEL in the germline V gene (reference sequence). The CDR3 is made up of 13 amino acids.

The chain is built from TRBV6-5 and TRBJ2-1, with TRBD2 matching 7 bases. The ends lost 0 bases at V and 4 bases at J; junction bases unmatched: 6. Per the germline V gene, CDR1 is MNHEY and CDR2 is SVGAGI. The CDR3 covers 16 residues. CDR3 nucleotides: TGTGCCAGCAGTTACTCGAAGGGCGGGAGATACAATGAGCAGTTCTTC. Protein product: CASSYSKGGRYNEQFF.

The sample holds one count of this clonotype. A much larger clone lies one base from this, so it may be a read error. The chain carries TRBV20-1 and TRBJ2-3; perhaps TRBD1 as D (5 bases). The ends were cut back, 0 bases at V and 1 base at J, with 8 bases in the middle. This CDR3 has 14 residues. Germline loops: CDR1 DFQATT, CDR2 SNEGSKA (reference sequence). The CDR3 region is CSARETRGTDTQYF. CDR3 nucleotide sequence: TGCAGTGCTAGAGAGACCAGGGGCACAGATACGCAGTATTTT.

The chain links TRBV18 to TRBJ2-1; D tentatively fits TRBD1 or TRBD2 (6 bases each). The germline V gene encodes CDR1 KGHSH and CDR2 LQKENI. The CDR3 covers 15 residues. Trimming took 0 bases from V and 8 from J, leaving 14 bases between them. The CDR3 region has the DNA TGTGCCAGCTCACCACCGGGGGGCCCCAGGGATGAGCAGTTCTTC. Amino acid sequence: CASSPPGGPRDEQFF.

At least ten counts were recorded for this clonotype. V and J are TRBV12-3 or TRBV12-4 and TRBJ1-2; D unresolved. The CDR3 covers 13 residues. Trimming took off 3 bases at V and 7 bases at J, with 12 bases between the two ends. The CDR3 region is CASSLRDSRGYTF. CDR3 bases: TGTGCCAGCAGTTTGAGGGATAGCCGTGGCTACACCTTC.

Only a few counts were recorded for this clonotype. The chain combines TRBV20-1 with TRBJ1-2, with D tentatively TRBD1 (5 bases). Germline V gives CDR1 DFQATT, CDR2 SNEGSKA (reference sequence). Trimming shortened V by 2 bases and J by 4 bases, and 8 bases separated the two germline ends. The CDR3 covers 12 residues. In DNA form, the CDR3 reads TGCAGTGCTAGAAGGGACGCCTATGGCTACACCTTC. Amino acid sequence: CSARRDAYGYTF.